The clone carrying this T cell receptor beta chain occurred once. The antigen is not known. This sample was included in a study of T cell responses to AZD1222 COVID-19 vaccine. General study findings and limits: Donors skewed white British and female; clonal diversity was possibly underestimated. The repertoires were collected only after the peak T cell response. Nearly half of the spike-specific TCRs reportedly recognize variant regions that carry no mutations. Distributed over spike, vaccine-associated CD4 TCRs predominated at 160-218 and 743-854.

Profiling relied on immunoSEQ multiplex PCR, and the TCRdb table lists in-frame clones only, not all of them. The sample holds 110,000 or so clones, roughly 90% seen once. Per germline, CDR1 MNHNS and CDR2 SASEGT. This CDR3 has 15 residues. V lost 1 base and J 7 bases, leaving 13 bases between the germline ends. This TCR came from an adult in good health. This specimen consisted of peripheral blood, obtained on day 0 of AZD1222 vaccination. The rearrangement uses TRBV6-1 and TRBJ1-4; weak D call: TRBD1 (6 bases). The CDR3 loop reads CASSEEGWGLEKLFF. Here the CDR3 DNA reads TGTGCCAGCAGTGAAGAAGGATGGGGGCTTGAAAAACTGTTTTTT.